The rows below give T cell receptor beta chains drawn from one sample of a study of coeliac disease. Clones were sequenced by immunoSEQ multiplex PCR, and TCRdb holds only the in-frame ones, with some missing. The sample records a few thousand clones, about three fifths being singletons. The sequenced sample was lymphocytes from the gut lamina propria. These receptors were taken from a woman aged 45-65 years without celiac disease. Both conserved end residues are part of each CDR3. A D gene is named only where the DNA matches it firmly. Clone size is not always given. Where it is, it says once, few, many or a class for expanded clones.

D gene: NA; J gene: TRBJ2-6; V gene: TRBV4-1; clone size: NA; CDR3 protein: CASSQDRGTGANVLTF; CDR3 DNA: TGCGCCAGCAGCCAAGACCGGGGTACTGGGGCCAACGTCCTGACTTTC
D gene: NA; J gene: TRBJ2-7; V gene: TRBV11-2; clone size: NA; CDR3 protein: CASSIHYEQYF; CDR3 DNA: TGTGCCAGCAGTATCCACTACGAGCAGTACTTC
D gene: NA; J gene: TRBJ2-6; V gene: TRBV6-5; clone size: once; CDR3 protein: CASSSGSSGANVLTF; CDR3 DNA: TGTGCCAGCAGTTCCGGGAGCTCTGGGGCCAACGTCCTGACTTTC
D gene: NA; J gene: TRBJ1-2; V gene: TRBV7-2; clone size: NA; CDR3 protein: CASSLELRWRGYTF; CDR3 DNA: TGTGCCAGCAGCTTAGAATTGAGGTGGAGGGGCTACACCTTC
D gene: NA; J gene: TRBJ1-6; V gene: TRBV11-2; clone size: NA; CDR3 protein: CASSLDINSPLHF; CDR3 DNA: TGTGCCAGCAGCTTAGATATCAATTCACCCCTCCACTTT
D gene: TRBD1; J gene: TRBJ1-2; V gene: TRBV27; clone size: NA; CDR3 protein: CASSLWSRGEDGYTF; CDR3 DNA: TGTGCCAGCAGTTTATGGTCCAGGGGGGAGGATGGCTACACCTTC
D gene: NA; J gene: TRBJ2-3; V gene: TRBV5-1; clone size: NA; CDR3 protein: CASTGGARTDTQYF; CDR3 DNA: TGCGCCAGCACCGGAGGGGCCCGCACAGATACGCAGTATTTT
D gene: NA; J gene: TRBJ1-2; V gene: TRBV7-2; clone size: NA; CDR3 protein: CASSLAAGSNYGYTF; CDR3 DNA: TGTGCCAGCAGCTTAGCGGCCGGGTCCAACTATGGCTACACCTTC
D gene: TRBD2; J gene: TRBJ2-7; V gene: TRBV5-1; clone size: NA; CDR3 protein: CASSLTETSGPYEQYF; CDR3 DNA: TGCGCCAGCAGCTTAACGGAAACTAGCGGACCCTACGAGCAGTACTTC
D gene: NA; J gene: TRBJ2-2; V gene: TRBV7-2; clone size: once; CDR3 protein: CASSLPGTGELFF; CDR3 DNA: TGTGCCAGCAGCTTACCGGGCACCGGGGAGCTGTTTTTT
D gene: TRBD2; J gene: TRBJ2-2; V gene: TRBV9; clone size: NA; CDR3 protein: CASSVVAGGPLGELFF; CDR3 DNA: TGTGCCAGCAGCGTGGTAGCGGGGGGGCCCCTCGGGGAGCTGTTTTTT
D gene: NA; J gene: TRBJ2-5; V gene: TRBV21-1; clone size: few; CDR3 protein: CASEGLAGGGETQYF; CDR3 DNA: TGTGCCAGCGAGGGACTAGCGGGGGGAGGAGAGACCCAGTACTTC
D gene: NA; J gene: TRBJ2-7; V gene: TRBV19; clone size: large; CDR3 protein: CASSTQGGEQYF; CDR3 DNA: TGTGCCAGTAGTACCCAGGGGGGCGAGCAGTACTTC
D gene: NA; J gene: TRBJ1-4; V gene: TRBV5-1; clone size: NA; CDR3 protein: CASSSTGEKLFF; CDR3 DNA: TGCGCCAGCAGCTCCACAGGGGAAAAACTGTTTTTT
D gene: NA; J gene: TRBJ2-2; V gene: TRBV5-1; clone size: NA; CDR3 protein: CASSSGQNTLITGELFF; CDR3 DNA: TGCGCCAGCAGCTCCGGACAGAACACCCTAATTACCGGGGAGCTGTTTTTT
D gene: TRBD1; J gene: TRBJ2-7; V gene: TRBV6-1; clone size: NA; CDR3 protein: CASSLRQGGLYEQYF; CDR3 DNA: TGTGCCAGCAGTTTAAGACAGGGTGGGCTATACGAGCAGTACTTC
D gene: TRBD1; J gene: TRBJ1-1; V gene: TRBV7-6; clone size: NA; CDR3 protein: CASSPRGQGTEAFF; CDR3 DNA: TGTGCCAGCAGCCCCAGGGGGCAGGGCACTGAAGCTTTCTTT
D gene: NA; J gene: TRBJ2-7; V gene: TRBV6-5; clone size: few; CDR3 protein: CASSYSRGDSYEQYF; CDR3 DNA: TGTGCCAGCAGTTACTCTCGCGGGGACTCCTACGAGCAGTACTTC
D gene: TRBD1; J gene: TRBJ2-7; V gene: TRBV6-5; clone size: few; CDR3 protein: CASSYGQGAYEQYF; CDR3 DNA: TGTGCCAGCAGTTATGGACAGGGGGCTTACGAGCAGTACTTC
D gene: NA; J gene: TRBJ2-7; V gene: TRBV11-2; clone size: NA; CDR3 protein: CASSPTTLGEQYF; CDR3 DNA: TGTGCCAGCAGCCCGACTACTCTGGGAGAGCAGTACTTC
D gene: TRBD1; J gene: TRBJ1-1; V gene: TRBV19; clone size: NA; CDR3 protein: CASSRRQGRNTEAFF; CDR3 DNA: TGTGCCAGTAGTCGAAGACAGGGGAGGAACACTGAAGCTTTCTTT
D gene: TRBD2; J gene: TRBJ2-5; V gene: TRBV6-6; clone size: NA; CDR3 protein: CASREGLAMETQYF; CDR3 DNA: TGTGCCAGCAGGGAGGGACTAGCAATGGAGACCCAGTACTTC
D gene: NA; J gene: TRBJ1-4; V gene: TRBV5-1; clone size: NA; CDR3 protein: CASSSTGEKLFF; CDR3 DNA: TGCGCCAGCAGCTCGACAGGCGAAAAACTGTTTTTT
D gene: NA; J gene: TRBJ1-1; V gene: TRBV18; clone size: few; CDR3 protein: CASSPGSSGTEAFF; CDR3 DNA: TGTGCCAGCTCACCAGGGTCTAGCGGCACTGAAGCTTTCTTT
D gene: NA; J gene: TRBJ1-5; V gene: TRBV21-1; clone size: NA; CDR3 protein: CASSVKLATWHHQPQHF; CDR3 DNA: TGTGCCAGCAGCGTTAAATTAGCTACATGGCATCATCAGCCCCAGCATTTT
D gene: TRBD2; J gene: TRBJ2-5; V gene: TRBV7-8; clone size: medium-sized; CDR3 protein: CASSLGGGLMETQYF; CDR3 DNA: TGTGCCAGCAGCTTAGGCGGGGGGCTAATGGAGACCCAGTACTTC
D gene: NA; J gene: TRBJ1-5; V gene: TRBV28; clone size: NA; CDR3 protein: CASSPVGGAGQPQHF; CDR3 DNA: TGTGCCAGCAGTCCTGTAGGGGGGGCAGGTCAGCCCCAGCATTTT
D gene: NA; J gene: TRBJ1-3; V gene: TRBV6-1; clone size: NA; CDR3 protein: CASSDRSSGNTIYF; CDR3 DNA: TGTGCCAGCAGTGACAGAAGCTCTGGAAACACCATATATTTT
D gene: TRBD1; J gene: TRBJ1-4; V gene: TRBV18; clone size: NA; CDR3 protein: CASSPDRGANEKLFF; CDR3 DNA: TGTGCCAGCTCTCCGGACAGGGGAGCTAATGAAAAACTGTTTTTT
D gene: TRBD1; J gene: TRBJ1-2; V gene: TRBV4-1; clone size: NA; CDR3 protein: CASSQEDWTGGGYTF; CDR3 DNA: TGCGCCAGCAGCCAAGAAGATTGGACAGGGGGTGGCTACACCTTC
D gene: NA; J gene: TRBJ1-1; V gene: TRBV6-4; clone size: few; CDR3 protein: CASSLTRDNEAFF; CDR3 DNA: TGTGCCAGCAGTCTAACCCGGGACAATGAAGCTTTCTTT
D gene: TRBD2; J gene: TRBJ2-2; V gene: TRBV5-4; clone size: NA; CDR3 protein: CASSRGLGEGELFF; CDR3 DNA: TGTGCCAGCAGCCGGGGACTAGGAGAGGGGGAGCTGTTTTTT
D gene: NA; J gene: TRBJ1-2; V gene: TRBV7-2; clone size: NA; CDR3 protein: CASSPDSDRRLSYGYTF; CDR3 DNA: TGTGCCAGCAGCCCCGACTCGGACAGACGCTTATCCTATGGCTACACCTTC
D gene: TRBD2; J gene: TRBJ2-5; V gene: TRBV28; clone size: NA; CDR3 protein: CASRGGAGEAQYF; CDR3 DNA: TGTGCCAGCCGGGGGGGGGCTGGGGAGGCCCAGTACTTC
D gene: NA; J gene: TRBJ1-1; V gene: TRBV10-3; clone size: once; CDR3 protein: CAISESETEAFF; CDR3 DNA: TGTGCCATCAGTGAGTCGGAGACTGAAGCTTTCTTT
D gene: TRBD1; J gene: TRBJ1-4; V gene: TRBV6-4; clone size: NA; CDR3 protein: CASSDREGGKLFF; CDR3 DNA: TGTGCCAGCTCGGACAGGGAGGGAGGAAAACTGTTTTTT
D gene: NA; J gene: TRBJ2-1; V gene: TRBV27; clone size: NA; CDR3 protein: CASSLRYGTLFGNEQFF; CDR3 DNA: TGTGCCAGCAGTTTACGTTACGGGACATTGTTTGGTAATGAGCAGTTCTTC
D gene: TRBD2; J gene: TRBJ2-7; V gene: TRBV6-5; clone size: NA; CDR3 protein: CASSSGTSGGAEQYF; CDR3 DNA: TGTGCCAGCAGTTCCGGGACTAGCGGGGGGGCCGAGCAGTACTTC
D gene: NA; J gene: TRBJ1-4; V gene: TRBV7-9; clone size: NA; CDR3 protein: CASSLGKGLYRNEKLFF; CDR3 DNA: TGTGCCAGCAGCTTGGGGAAGGGGCTCTATAGGAATGAAAAACTGTTTTTT
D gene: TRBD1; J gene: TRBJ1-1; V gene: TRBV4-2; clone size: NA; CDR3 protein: CASSLLPGQGRAEAFF; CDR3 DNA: TGTGCCAGCAGCCTGTTACCGGGACAGGGGAGAGCTGAAGCTTTCTTT